The 20 T cell receptor beta chains given below trace back to one sample, sequenced in a study of cytomegalovirus exposure and HLA in healthy donors. The method was immunoSEQ multiplex PCR; TCRdb's version includes in-frame clones alone and lacks a portion of them. Of 130,000 or so clones listed, roughly 87% were seen once; the top ten hold around 1.3%. Sequencing input: PBMCs. The receptors were sampled from a young woman in good health and CMV-seronegative.

This chain connects TRBV5-8 to TRBJ1-2, with a tentative D call TRBD1 (6 bases). Trimming pared 2 bases from V and 4 bases from J, leaving 15 bases between. This CDR3 has 15 amino acids. Germline V lookup: CDR1 SGHTS, CDR2 YDEGEE. CDR3 bases: TGTGCCAGCAGCTTAACGGGACAAAACTCCTATGGCTACACCTTC. It translates to CASSLTGQNSYGYTF.

The V and J genes are TRBV2 and TRBJ2-7; 15 nucleotides line up with TRBD2. V was pared by 6 bases and J by 6 bases, with 6 bases of the junction left unmatched. CDR3 length: 15 residues. Germline V gene data show CDR1 as SNHLY and CDR2 as FYNNEI. The CDR3 DNA is TGTGCCAGCAGCTTACAGGGACTAGCGGGGGGCGAGCAGTACTTC. This sequence encodes CASSLQGLAGGEQYF.

The V and J genes are TRBV19 and TRBJ1-1; TRBD1 might be the D (5 bases). The CDR3 length is 14 residues. The germline V gene encodes CDR1 LNHDA and CDR2 SQIVND (reference sequence). With 4 bases removed from V and 4 bases from J, the gap between germline ends came to 13 bases. The CDR3 protein is CASSKTGGATEAFF. CDR3 DNA sequence: TGTGCCAGTAGTAAAACAGGCGGCGCCACTGAAGCTTTCTTT.

V is TRBV9 and J is TRBJ2-1, with 11 bases fitting TRBD2. V was clipped by 6 bases and J by 7 bases; unmatched bases: 6. Germline V gene sequence: CDR1 SGDLS, CDR2 YYNGEE. The CDR3 extends over 14 amino acids. This CDR3 reads CASNIAGGINEQFF. DNA of the CDR3: TGTGCCAGCAATATAGCGGGGGGGATAAATGAGCAGTTCTTC.

This clone was seen more than once but under ten times. This chain connects TRBV10-3 to TRBJ2-7, with 8 bases matching TRBD1. This CDR3 comprises 12 residues. The germline gives CDR1 ENHRY, CDR2 SYGVKD. Trimming took 0 bases from V and 11 from J; bases not matched to a gene: 3. CDR3 region: CAISESYRGKYF. The CDR3 DNA is TGTGCCATCAGTGAGTCGTACAGGGGGAAGTACTTC.

The rearrangement links TRBV4-1 to TRBJ1-6; maybe TRBD1 (6 bases). The CDR3 sequence is 17 residues long. Germline loops: CDR1 MGHRA, CDR2 YSYEKL. V lost 4 bases and J 4 bases, leaving 17 bases between the germline ends. CDR3 region: CASSRYGTRRYNSPLHF. The CDR3 DNA sequence: TGCGCCAGCAGCCGCTACGGGACACGCAGATATAATTCACCCCTCCACTTT.

This clone was seen only once. The chain uses TRBV4-1 and TRBJ2-3, with D perhaps matching TRBD2 (6 bases). Trimming removed 3 bases from V and 1 base from J, with 17 bases in between. The CDR3 sequence is 17 residues long. The germline CDR1 and CDR2 sequences are MGHRA and YSYEKL. CDR3 nucleotides: TGCGCCAGCAGCCATCCCGGGACTCCAATACGCACAGATACGCAGTATTTT. This encodes CASSHPGTPIRTDTQYF.

As DNA, the CDR3 is TGCAGTGCCCCCTTCAGACTGGCCCGGTTCTTC. Its translation is CSAPFRLARFF. The chain is built from TRBV20-1 and TRBJ2-1; no firm D call. Deletions cut 6 bases from V and 15 bases from J, with 18 bases between. Germline CDR1 reads DFQATT; CDR2 reads SNEGSKA (reference sequence). The CDR3 has 11 amino acids.

CDR3 residues: CASRGAGDYGYTF. The CDR3 DNA follows: TGTGCCAGCAGAGGGGCGGGGGACTATGGCTACACCTTC. The rearrangement links TRBV27 to TRBJ1-2, with D perhaps TRBD1 (5 bases). V was shortened by 6 bases and J by 3 bases, with 11 bases between the two germline ends. Germline CDR1 is MNHEY and CDR2 is SMNVEV (reference sequence). The CDR3 is made up of 13 amino acids.

The rearrangement joins TRBV11-2 to TRBJ1-5; TRBD1 agrees at 9 bases. The CDR3 consists of 16 residues. The ends lost 5 bases at V and 4 bases at J; junction bases unmatched: 9. CDR1 SGHAT and CDR2 FQNNGV come from the germline V gene. The CDR3 here is CASSGVGTGLNQPQHF. CDR3 nucleotide sequence: TGTGCCAGCAGCGGAGTAGGGACAGGGCTAAATCAGCCCCAGCATTTT.

The DNA of the CDR3 is TGCGCCAGCAGCTTGGAAATGTCTGGTTCAGTAGATACGCAGTATTTT. This gives the protein CASSLEMSGSVDTQYF. The J gene is TRBJ2-3, the V gene TRBV5-1; D call uncertain. In germline, CDR1 is SGHRS, CDR2 YFSETQ. The V and J ends lost 0 bases and 5 bases respectively, with 16 bases between them. The CDR3 spans 16 residues.

The chain joins TRBV7-6 to TRBJ2-3; D gene unclear. Germline values: CDR1 SGHVS, CDR2 FNYEAQ. The CDR3 covers 16 residues. Trimming pared 1 base from V and 8 bases from J, leaving 19 bases between. The CDR3 sequence: CASSLGQAVTTGTQYF. CDR3 DNA: TGTGCCAGCAGCTTAGGGCAGGCAGTCACCACCGGTACGCAGTATTTT.

The chain carries TRBV4-1 and TRBJ2-4, with 16 positions matching TRBD2. Germline CDR1 is MGHRA and CDR2 is YSYEKL. The V segment lost 5 bases and the J segment 4 bases; nucleotides outside the gene matches: 8. This CDR3 has 18 residues. This CDR3 is CASSSGLAGGLRKNIQYF. CDR3 DNA sequence: TGCGCCAGCAGCTCGGGACTAGCGGGGGGGTTAAGGAAAAACATTCAGTACTTC.

The chain couples TRBV7-9 to TRBJ2-1, with D possibly being TRBD2 (5 bases). The germline CDR1 and CDR2 sequences are SEHNR and FQNEAQ (reference sequence). V gave up 4 bases and J gave up 9 bases, with 16 bases separating them. There are 14 residues in the CDR3. CDR3 in DNA: TGTGCCAGCAGCTCAAACGCGAGGGCGGGTGAGCAGTTCTTC. It encodes CASSSNARAGEQFF.

This chain connects TRBV6-1 to TRBJ2-1; D remains ambiguous. This CDR3 region has 13 residues. Trimming cost V 6 bases and J 6 bases, with 12 bases left between them. Germline V gene data show CDR1 as MNHNS and CDR2 as SASEGT. The CDR3 DNA sequence: TGTGCCAGCAGGCTTTCGGTATCCAATGAGCAGTTCTTC. This sequence encodes CASRLSVSNEQFF.

This clone was observed a single time. The V gene is TRBV18, the J gene TRBJ1-3; no clear D. V was shortened by 3 bases and J by 2 bases, with 11 bases between the two germline ends. Germline V gene data show CDR1 as KGHSH and CDR2 as LQKENI. The CDR3 consists of 15 residues. The CDR3 sequence is CASSPEGGPGNTIYF. DNA of the CDR3: TGTGCCAGCTCACCGGAGGGAGGGCCTGGAAACACCATATATTTT.

The V and J genes are TRBV19 and TRBJ2-4; D not certain. From germline, CDR1 is LNHDA and CDR2 SQIVND (reference sequence). The germline V and J ends were trimmed by 5 bases and 8 bases, with 7 bases remaining between them. The CDR3 loop spans 11 amino acids. The CDR3 sequence is CASSFGDIQYF. DNA of the CDR3: TGTGCCAGTAGTTTTGGAGACATTCAGTACTTC.

This clone was seen a single time. The gene calls are TRBV7-3 and TRBJ1-1; TRBD1 might be the D (6 bases). The CDR3 has 14 amino acids. CDR1 is SGHTA, CDR2 FQGTGA, per germline. Trimming pared 5 bases from V and 7 bases from J, leaving 17 bases between. The CDR3 DNA follows: TGTGCCAGCAGCCCGCGGGGGGGCGCGGATGAAGCTTTCTTT. It encodes CASSPRGGADEAFF.

This clone has just a few counts. The gene calls are TRBV14 and TRBJ1-6; D gene uncertain. CDR3 size: 15 residues. CDR1 is SGHDN, CDR2 FVKESK, per germline. V was pared by 4 bases and J by 3 bases, with 10 bases between. CDR3: CASSPRAGYNSPLHF. The CDR3 bases are TGTGCCAGCAGCCCAAGGGCGGGCTATAATTCACCCCTCCACTTT.

The chain has TRBV7-6 and TRBJ2-1; weak D call: TRBD2 (6 bases). Deletions cut 2 bases from V and 7 bases from J, with 18 bases between. Looked up from germline, CDR1 is SGHVS and CDR2 is FNYEAQ. The CDR3 covers 16 residues. This chain's CDR3 is CASSLMGPALANEQFF. The CDR3 DNA reads TGTGCCAGCAGCTTAATGGGGCCAGCCCTAGCGAATGAGCAGTTCTTC.